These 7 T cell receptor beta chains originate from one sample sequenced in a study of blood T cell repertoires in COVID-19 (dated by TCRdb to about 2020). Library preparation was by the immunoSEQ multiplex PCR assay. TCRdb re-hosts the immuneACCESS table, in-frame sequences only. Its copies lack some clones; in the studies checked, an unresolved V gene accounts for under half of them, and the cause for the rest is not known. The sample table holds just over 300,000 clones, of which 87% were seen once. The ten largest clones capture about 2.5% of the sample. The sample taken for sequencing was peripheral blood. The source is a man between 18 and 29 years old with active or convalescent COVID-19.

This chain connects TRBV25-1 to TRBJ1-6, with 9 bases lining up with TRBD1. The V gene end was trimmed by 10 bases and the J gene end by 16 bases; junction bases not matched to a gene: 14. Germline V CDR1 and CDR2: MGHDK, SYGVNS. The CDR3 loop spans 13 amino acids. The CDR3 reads CANPGQGPPSLHF. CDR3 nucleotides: TGTGCCAACCCGGGACAGGGCCCGCCGAGTCTCCACTTT.

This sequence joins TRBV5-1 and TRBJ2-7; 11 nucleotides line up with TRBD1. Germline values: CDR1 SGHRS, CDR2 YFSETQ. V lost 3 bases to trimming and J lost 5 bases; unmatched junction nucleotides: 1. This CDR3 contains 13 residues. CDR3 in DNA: TGCGCCAGCAGCTGGACAGGGGGCCACGAGCAGTACTTC. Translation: CASSWTGGHEQYF.

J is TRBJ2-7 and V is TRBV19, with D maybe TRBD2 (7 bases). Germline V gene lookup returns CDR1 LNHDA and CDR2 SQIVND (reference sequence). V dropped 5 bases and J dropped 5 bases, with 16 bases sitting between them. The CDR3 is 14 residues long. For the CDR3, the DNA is TGTGCCAGTAGTCCCGAGGGGGGGGCCAACGAGCAGTACTTC. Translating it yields CASSPEGGANEQYF. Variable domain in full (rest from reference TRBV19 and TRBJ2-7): DGGITQSPKYLFRKEGQNVTLSCEQNLNHDAMYWYRQDPGQGLRLIYYSQIVNDFQKGDIAEGYSVSREKKESFPLTVTSAQKNPTAFYLCASSPEGGANEQYFGPGTRLTVT.

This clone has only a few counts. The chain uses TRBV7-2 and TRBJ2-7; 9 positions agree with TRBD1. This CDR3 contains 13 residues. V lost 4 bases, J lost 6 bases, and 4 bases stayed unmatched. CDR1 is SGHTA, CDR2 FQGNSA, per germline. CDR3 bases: TGTGCCAGCAGCTCCGGGACAGGGAGCGAGCAGTACTTC. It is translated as CASSSGTGSEQYF.

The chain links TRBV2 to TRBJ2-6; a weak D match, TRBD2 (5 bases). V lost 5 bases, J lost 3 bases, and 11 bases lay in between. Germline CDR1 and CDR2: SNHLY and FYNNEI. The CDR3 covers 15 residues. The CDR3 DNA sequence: TGTGCCAGCAGTAGGACGGGGAATGGGGCCAACGTCCTGACTTTC. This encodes CASSRTGNGANVLTF. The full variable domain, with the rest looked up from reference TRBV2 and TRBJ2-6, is EPEVTQTPSHQVTQMGQEVILRCVPISNHLYFYWYRQILGQKVEFLVSFYNNEISEKSEIFDDQFSVERPDGSNFTLKIRSTKLEDSAMYFCASSRTGNGANVLTFGAGSRLTVL.

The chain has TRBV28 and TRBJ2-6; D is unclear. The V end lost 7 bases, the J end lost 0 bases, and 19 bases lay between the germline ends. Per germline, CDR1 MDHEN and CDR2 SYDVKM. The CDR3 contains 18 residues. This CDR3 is CASTRPRGSGSGANVLTF. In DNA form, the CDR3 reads TGTGCCAGCACACGCCCCCGAGGCAGTGGCTCTGGGGCCAACGTCCTGACTTTC.

CDR3 bases: TGCGCCAGCAGCATCCCAGGGGACTATGGCTACACCTTC. It yields the protein CASSIPGDYGYTF. The chain couples TRBV5-1 to TRBJ1-2, with D possibly matching TRBD1 (6 bases). Germline values: CDR1 SGHRS, CDR2 YFSETQ. Trimming left V 4 bases short and J 3 bases short, with 10 bases between. The CDR3 has 13 residues.